Sequencing of this T cell receptor beta chain was carried out in a study of blood T cell repertoires in COVID-19. Enrolled through a virtual design, the participants were between roughly 18 and 100 years of age and came from about two dozen US areas. In the authors' workflow: Amplification with reference gene primers provided the estimates of nucleated cell counts. This table comes from immunoSEQ multiplex PCR, and its TCRdb copy is limited to in-frame clones, with some not included. The DNA was the basis for D and trimming; V, J and clone size are from that table. Among some 250,000 clones listed, roughly 85% were seen once. The germline V gene has CDR1 KGHSY and CDR2 FQNENV. This CDR3 is 14 amino acids long. V lost 4 bases to trimming and J lost 3 bases, with 13 bases between them.

The chain is built from TRBV16 and TRBJ2-7; maybe TRBD1 (5 bases). Sequencing was performed on PBMCs or T cells enriched from blood (not recorded which). The receptor was derived from a woman aged 50 to 60 who had recovered from COVID-19. This CDR3 reads CASSPQGRYYEQYF. The CDR3 nucleotides read TGTGCCAGCAGCCCTCAGGGTCGCTACTACGAGCAGTACTTC.